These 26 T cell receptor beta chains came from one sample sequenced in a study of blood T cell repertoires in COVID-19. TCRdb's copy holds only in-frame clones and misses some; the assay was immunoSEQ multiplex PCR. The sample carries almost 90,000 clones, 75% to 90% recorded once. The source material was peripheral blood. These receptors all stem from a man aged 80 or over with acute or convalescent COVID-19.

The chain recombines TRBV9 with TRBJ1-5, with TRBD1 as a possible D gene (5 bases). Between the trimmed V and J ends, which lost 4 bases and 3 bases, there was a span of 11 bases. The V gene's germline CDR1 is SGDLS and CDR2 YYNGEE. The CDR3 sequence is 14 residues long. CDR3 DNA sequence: TGTGCCAGCAGCCCAGGGCAGGACAATCAGCCCCAGCATTTT. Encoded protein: CASSPGQDNQPQHF.

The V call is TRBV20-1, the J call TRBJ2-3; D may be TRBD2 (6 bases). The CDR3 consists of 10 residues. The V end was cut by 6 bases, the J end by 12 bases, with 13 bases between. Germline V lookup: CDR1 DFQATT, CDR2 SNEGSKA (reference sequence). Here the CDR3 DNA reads TGCAGTGCCGCTAGCGCTTCCCAGTATTTT. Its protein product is CSAASASQYF.

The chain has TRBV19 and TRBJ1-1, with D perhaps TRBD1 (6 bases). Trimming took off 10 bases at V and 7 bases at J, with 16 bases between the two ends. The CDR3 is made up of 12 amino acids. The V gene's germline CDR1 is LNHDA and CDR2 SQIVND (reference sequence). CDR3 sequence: CATLRDTGEAFF. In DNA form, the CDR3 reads TGTGCCACCCTCCGGGACACCGGTGAAGCTTTCTTT.

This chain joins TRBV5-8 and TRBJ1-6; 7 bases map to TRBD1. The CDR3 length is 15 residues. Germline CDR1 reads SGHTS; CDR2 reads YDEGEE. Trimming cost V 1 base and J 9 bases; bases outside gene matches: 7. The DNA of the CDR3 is TGTGCCAGCAGCTTGTCGGGACAGACTGGTTCACCCCTCCACTTT. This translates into CASSLSGQTGSPLHF.

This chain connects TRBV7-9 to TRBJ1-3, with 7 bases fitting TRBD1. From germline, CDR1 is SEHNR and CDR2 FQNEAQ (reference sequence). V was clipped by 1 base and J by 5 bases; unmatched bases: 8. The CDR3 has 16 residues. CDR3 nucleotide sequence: TGTGCCAGCAGCTTAGGGGAACCGGGACAGCGAAACACCATATATTTT. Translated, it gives CASSLGEPGQRNTIYF.

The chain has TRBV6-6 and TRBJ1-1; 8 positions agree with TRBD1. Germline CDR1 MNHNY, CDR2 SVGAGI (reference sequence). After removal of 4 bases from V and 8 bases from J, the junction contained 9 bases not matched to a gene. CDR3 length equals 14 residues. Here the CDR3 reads CASSSGGAGTEAFF. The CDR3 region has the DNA TGTGCCAGCAGTTCAGGGGGCGCCGGAACGGAAGCTTTCTTT.

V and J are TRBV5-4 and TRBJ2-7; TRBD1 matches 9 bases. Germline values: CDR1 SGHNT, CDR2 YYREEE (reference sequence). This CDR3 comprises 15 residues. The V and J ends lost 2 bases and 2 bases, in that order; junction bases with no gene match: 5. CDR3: CASSFGTGGTYEQYF. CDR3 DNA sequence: TGTGCCAGCAGCTTTGGAACAGGGGGCACCTACGAGCAGTACTTC.

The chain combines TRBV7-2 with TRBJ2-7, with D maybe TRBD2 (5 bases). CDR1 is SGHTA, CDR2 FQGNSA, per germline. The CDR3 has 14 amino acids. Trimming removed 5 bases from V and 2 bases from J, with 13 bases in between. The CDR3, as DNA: TGTGCCAGCAGCGCGTTCGGACTCACCTACGAGCAGTACTTC. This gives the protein CASSAFGLTYEQYF.

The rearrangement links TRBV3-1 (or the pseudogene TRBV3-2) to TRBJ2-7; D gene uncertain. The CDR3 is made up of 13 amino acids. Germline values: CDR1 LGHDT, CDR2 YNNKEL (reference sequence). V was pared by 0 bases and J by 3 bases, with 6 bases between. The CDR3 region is CASSQDILYEQYF. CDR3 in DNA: TGTGCCAGCAGCCAAGATATCCTCTACGAGCAGTACTTC.

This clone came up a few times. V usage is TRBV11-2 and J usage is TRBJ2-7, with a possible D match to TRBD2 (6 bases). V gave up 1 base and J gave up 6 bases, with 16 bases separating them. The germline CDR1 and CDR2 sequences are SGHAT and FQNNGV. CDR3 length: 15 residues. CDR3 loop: CASSLAALARGEQYF. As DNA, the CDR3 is TGTGCCAGCAGCTTAGCAGCACTAGCCAGAGGCGAGCAGTACTTC.

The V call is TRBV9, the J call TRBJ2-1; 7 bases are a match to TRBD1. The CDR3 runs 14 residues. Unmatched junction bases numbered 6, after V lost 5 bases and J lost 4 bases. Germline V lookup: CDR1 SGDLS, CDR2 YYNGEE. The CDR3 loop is CASSVTGQYNEQFF. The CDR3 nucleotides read TGTGCCAGCAGTGTCACGGGACAGTACAATGAGCAGTTCTTC. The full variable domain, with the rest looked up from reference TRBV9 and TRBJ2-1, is DSGVTQTPKHLITATGQRVTLRCSPRSGDLSVYWYQQSLDQGLQFLIQYYNGEERAKGNILERFSAQQFPDLHSELNLSSLELGDSALYFCASSVTGQYNEQFFGPGTRLTVL.

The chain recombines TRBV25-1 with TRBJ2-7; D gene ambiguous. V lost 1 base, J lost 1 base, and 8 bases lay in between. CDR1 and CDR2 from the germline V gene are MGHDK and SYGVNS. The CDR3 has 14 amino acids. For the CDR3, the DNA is TGTGCCAGCAGTGAATTCCCTCTTTCCTACGAGCAGTACTTC. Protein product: CASSEFPLSYEQYF.

CDR3 in amino acids: CATQLNAQYF. CDR3 in DNA: TGTGCCACCCAACTCAACGCGCAGTACTTC. The genes are TRBV2 and TRBJ2-7; D is uncertain. This CDR3 has 10 residues. V lost 10 bases and J 9 bases, leaving 13 bases between the germline ends. The V gene's germline CDR1 is SNHLY and CDR2 FYNNEI.

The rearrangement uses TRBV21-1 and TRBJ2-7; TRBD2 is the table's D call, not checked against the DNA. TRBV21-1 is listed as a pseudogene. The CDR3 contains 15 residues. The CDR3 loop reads CASSKGTGAGYEQYF. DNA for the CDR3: TGTGCCAGCAGCAAAGGTACGGGAGCAGGCTACGAGCAGTACTTC.

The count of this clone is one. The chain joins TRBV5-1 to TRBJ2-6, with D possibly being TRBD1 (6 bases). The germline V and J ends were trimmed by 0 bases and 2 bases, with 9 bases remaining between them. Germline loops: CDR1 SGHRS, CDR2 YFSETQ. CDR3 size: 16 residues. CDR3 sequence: CASSLDNRAGANVLTF. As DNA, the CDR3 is TGCGCCAGCAGCTTGGACAACAGGGCTGGGGCCAACGTCCTGACTTTC. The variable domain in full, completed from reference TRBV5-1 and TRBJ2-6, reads KAGVTQTPRYLIKTRGQQVTLSCSPISGHRSVSWYQQTPGQGLQFLFEYFSETQRNKGNFPGRFSGRQFSNSRSEMNVSTLELGDSALYLCASSLDNRAGANVLTFGAGSRLTVL.

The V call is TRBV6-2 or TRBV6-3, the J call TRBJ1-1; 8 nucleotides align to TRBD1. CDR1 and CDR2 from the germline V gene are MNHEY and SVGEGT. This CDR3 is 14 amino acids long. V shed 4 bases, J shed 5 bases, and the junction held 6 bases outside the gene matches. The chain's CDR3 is CASSWTGQGTEAFF. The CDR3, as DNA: TGTGCCAGCAGTTGGACAGGGCAGGGGACTGAAGCTTTCTTT.

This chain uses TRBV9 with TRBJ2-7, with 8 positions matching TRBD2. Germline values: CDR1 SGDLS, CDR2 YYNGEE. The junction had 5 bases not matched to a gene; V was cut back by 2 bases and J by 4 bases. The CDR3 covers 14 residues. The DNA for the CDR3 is TGTGCCAGCAGCGTTACTAGCGGAGGGTACGAGCAGTACTTC. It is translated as CASSVTSGGYEQYF.

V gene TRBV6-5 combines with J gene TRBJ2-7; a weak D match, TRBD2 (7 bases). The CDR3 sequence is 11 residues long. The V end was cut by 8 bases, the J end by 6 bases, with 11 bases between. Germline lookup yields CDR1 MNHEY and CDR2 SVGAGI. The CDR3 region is CASRGASEQYF. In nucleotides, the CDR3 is TGTGCCAGCCGGGGGGCGAGCGAGCAGTACTTC.

CDR3 region: CASSLGQGRKTEAFF. For the CDR3, the DNA is TGTGCCAGCAGCCTGGGACAGGGGCGGAAGACTGAAGCTTTCTTT. This chain uses TRBV3-1 (or the pseudogene TRBV3-2) with TRBJ1-1; 10 bases are shared with TRBD1. CDR3 size: 15 residues. The germline gives CDR1 LGHDT, CDR2 YNNKEL (reference sequence). Trimming cost V 4 bases and J 5 bases; bases outside gene matches: 7.

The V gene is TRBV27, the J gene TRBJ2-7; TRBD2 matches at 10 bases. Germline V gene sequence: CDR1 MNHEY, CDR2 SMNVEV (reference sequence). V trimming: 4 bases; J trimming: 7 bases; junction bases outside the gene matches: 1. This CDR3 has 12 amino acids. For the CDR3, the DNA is TGTGCCAGCAGTTCACTAGCGGGAGAGCAGTACTTC. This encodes CASSSLAGEQYF.

The chain's CDR3 is CASSYGTRASYEQYF. The CDR3 DNA reads as TGTGCCAGCAGTTACGGGACTCGGGCCTCCTACGAGCAGTACTTC. This rearrangement joins TRBV6-5 to TRBJ2-7; possibly TRBD2 for D (6 bases). Germline CDR1 reads MNHEY; CDR2 reads SVGAGI. The CDR3 covers 15 residues. The V end was cut by 2 bases, the J end by 0 bases, with 11 bases between.

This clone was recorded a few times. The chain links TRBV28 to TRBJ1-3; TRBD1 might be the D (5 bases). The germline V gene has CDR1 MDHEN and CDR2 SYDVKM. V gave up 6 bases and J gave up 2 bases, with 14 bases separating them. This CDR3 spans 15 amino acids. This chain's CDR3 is CASSPTGDPGNTIYF. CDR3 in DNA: TGTGCCAGCAGCCCGACGGGGGATCCTGGAAACACCATATATTTT.

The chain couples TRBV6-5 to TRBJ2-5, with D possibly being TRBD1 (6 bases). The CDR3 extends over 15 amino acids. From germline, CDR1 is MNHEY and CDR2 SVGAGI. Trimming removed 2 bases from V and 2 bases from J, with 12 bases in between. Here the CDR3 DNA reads TGTGCCAGCAGTTACGTTGGGACACCTCAAGAGACCCAGTACTTC. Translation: CASSYVGTPQETQYF.

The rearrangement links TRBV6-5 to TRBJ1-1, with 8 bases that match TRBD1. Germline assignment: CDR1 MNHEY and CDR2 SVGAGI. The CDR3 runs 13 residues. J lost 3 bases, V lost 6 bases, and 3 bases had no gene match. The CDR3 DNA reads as TGTGCCAGCAGAAGGACAGGGCACACTGAAGCTTTCTTT. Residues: CASRRTGHTEAFF.

The chain's CDR3 is CASSLAGGINSPLHF. CDR3 DNA sequence: TGCGCCAGCAGCTTGGCAGGGGGAATCAATTCACCCCTCCACTTT. The rearrangement joins TRBV5-1 to TRBJ1-6, with 7 bases aligning to TRBD1. Trimming removed 0 bases from V and 7 bases from J; junction bases left unmatched: 4. CDR3 length equals 15 residues. Germline CDR1 reads SGHRS; CDR2 reads YFSETQ.

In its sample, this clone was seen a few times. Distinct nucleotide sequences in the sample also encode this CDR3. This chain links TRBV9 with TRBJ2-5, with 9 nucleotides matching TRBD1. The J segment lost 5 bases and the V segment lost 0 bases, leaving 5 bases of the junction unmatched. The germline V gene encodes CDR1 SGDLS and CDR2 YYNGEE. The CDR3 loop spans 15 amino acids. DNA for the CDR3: TGTGCCAGCAGCGTAGGGACAGGGGCGAGGGAGACCCAGTACTTC. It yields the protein CASSVGTGARETQYF.